The 26 T cell receptor beta chains presented below share a single source sample, sequenced in a study of T-cell reconstitution after alpha-beta-depleted transplantation in children. This sample's TCRbeta library carried unique molecular identifier barcodes. TCRdb fed the PCR reads into MiXCR, producing one record per CDR3 protein. The table has fewer than 700,000 distinct CDR3 sequences, 10% to 15% seen once. The sample was PBMCs, mostly from graft donor cells, taken 360 days after TCRalphabeta/CD19-depleted stem cell transplant. These receptors were collected from a male patient younger than 18 who had a stem cell transplant for acute myeloid leukemia, so the T cells may come from the graft donor.

This clonotype occurred many times. Here the CDR3 DNA reads TGTGCCTCCCGGGAGCCCCCCACAGATACGCAGTATTTT. Translation gives CASREPPTDTQYF. The chain joins TRBV6-2 or TRBV6-3 to TRBJ2-3; the D gene is possibly TRBD2 (6 bases). The CDR3 has 13 residues. V lost 11 bases and J 2 bases, leaving 14 bases between the germline ends. CDR1 and CDR2 from the germline V gene are MNHEY and SVGEGT.

This clonotype was detected a few times. The CDR3 coding sequence is TGTGCCAGCAGCTTAGTGGGGACTAGCGTCAAAAACATTCAGTACTTC. Translated: CASSLVGTSVKNIQYF. The chain has TRBV7-2 and TRBJ2-4; 10 positions match TRBD2. Germline V gene data show CDR1 as SGHTA and CDR2 as FQGNSA. V was pared by 1 base and J by 3 bases, with 3 bases of the junction left unmatched. This CDR3 is built from 16 residues.

The sample holds many counts of this clonotype. V is TRBV7-6 and J is TRBJ2-7; possible D gene TRBD1, 5 bases. Looked up from germline, CDR1 is SGHVS and CDR2 is FNYEAQ. CDR3 size: 13 residues. Trimming took 6 bases from V and 3 from J, leaving 12 bases between them. Here the CDR3 reads CASSLLQGYEQYF. The DNA of the CDR3 is TGTGCCAGCAGTCTCCTTCAGGGCTACGAGCAGTACTTC.

This clonotype was counted a few times. This sequence joins TRBV29-1 and TRBJ2-5; 10 nucleotides line up with TRBD2. CDR3 length: 14 residues. With 4 bases clipped from V and 4 bases from J, the junction kept 6 bases outside the gene matches. CDR1 and CDR2 from the germline V gene are SQVTM and ANQGSEA. The CDR3 bases are TGCAGCGTTGGTGCAGCGGGAGGGCCAGAGACCCAGTACTTC. As protein: CSVGAAGGPETQYF.

This clonotype has a single count. V and J are TRBV25-1 and TRBJ2-7; maybe TRBD2 (7 bases). Per the germline V gene, CDR1 is MGHDK and CDR2 is SYGVNS. This CDR3 comprises 16 residues. Between the trimmed V and J ends, which lost 4 bases and 3 bases, there was a span of 19 bases. The CDR3 nucleotides read TGTGCCAGCAGTGGGATGTCTTGGGGGGGCTGCTACGAGCAGTACTTC. It encodes CASSGMSWGGCYEQYF.

This chain connects TRBV13 to TRBJ2-4, with 15 bases aligning to TRBD2. Germline V gene lookup returns CDR1 PRHDT and CDR2 FYEKMQ (reference sequence). With V trimmed by 4 bases and J by 1 base, 2 bases remained unmatched. This CDR3 is built from 17 residues. The CDR3 loop is CASSSGTSGRAKNIQYF. The CDR3 nucleotides read TGTGCCAGCAGCTCCGGGACTAGCGGGAGGGCCAAAAACATTCAGTACTTC.

This clonotype was recorded a few times. This rearrangement joins TRBV7-8 to TRBJ2-3; D possibly corresponds to TRBD2 (6 bases). V lost 5 bases, J lost 2 bases, and 20 bases lay in between. This CDR3 region has 17 residues. CDR1 SGHVS and CDR2 FQNEAQ come from the germline V gene. CDR3 amino acids: CASSPKVASDNTDTQYF. Here the CDR3 DNA reads TGTGCCAGCAGCCCCAAAGTGGCTAGCGACAACACAGATACGCAGTATTTT.

This clonotype was counted ten times or more. V gene TRBV7-9 combines with J gene TRBJ2-3; 13 bases line up with TRBD2. The germline V gene has CDR1 SEHNR and CDR2 FQNEAQ (reference sequence). Trimming at V came to 0 bases and at J to 6 bases, leaving 3 bases not matched to a gene. This CDR3 region has 16 residues. The CDR3 reads CASSLATSGGSDTQYF. The CDR3 nucleotides are TGTGCCAGCAGCTTAGCGACTAGCGGGGGGTCGGATACGCAGTATTTT.

The chain joins TRBV24-1 to TRBJ2-2; D call uncertain. The V end lost 4 bases, the J end lost 5 bases, and 10 bases lay between the germline ends. The germline CDR1 and CDR2 sequences are KGHDR and SFDVKD. This CDR3 comprises 14 residues. CDR3 nucleotide sequence: TGTGCCACCAGTGAAATCCCCGGTACCGGGGAGCTGTTTTTT. This sequence encodes CATSEIPGTGELFF.

This clonotype has only a few counts. V and J are TRBV15 and TRBJ2-5, with 12 bases that match TRBD2. From germline, CDR1 is LNHNV and CDR2 YYDKDF (reference sequence). V was clipped by 2 bases and J by 5 bases; unmatched bases: 3. The CDR3 length is 15 residues. In nucleotides, the CDR3 is TGTGCCACCAGCAGAACGACTAGCGGGAGTGAGACCCAGTACTTC. Translated: CATSRTTSGSETQYF.

This chain links TRBV14 with TRBJ2-3; 7 nucleotides line up with TRBD2. The germline V gene has CDR1 SGHDN and CDR2 FVKESK. J was trimmed by 5 bases and V by 0 bases; bases with no gene match: 11. The CDR3 loop spans 17 amino acids. The CDR3 reads CASSQDYLAANGDTQYF. The CDR3, as DNA: TGTGCCAGCAGCCAAGATTACCTAGCGGCTAATGGAGATACGCAGTATTTT.

This clonotype was observed a handful of times. The chain is built from TRBV2 and TRBJ2-7; 7 bases match TRBD2. The CDR3 sequence is 14 residues long. Trimming at V came to 5 bases and at J to 3 bases, leaving 7 bases not matched to a gene. Per the germline V gene, CDR1 is SNHLY and CDR2 is FYNNEI. Here the CDR3 reads CASSPGLPIYEQYF. As DNA, the CDR3 is TGTGCCAGCAGTCCGGGACTACCTATCTACGAGCAGTACTTC.

This clonotype was observed many times. The rearrangement links TRBV20-1 to TRBJ2-2; 9 bases are shared with TRBD1. Germline V gives CDR1 DFQATT, CDR2 SNEGSKA (reference sequence). The trim removed 3 bases at V and 1 base at J, leaving 0 bases unmatched. This CDR3 comprises 14 residues. The CDR3 reads CSARTGGNTGELFF. The CDR3 region has the DNA TGCAGTGCTAGGACAGGGGGGAACACCGGGGAGCTGTTTTTT.

This clonotype was seen many times. The chain recombines TRBV7-8 with TRBJ2-2; maybe TRBD2 (5 bases). The CDR3 length is 14 residues. Germline CDR1 SGHVS, CDR2 FQNEAQ. Trimming removed 1 base at V and 4 bases at J, with 7 bases between. The CDR3 loop reads CASSLVRGTGELFF. CDR3 nucleotide sequence: TGTGCCAGCAGCTTAGTCCGGGGCACCGGGGAGCTGTTTTTT.

The genes are TRBV9 and TRBJ2-2; D is undetermined. From germline, CDR1 is SGDLS and CDR2 YYNGEE. Trimming left V 0 bases short and J 2 bases short, with 8 bases between. CDR3 size: 15 residues. The CDR3 DNA is TGTGCCAGCAGCGTAGTAGGCGGAAACACCGGGGAGCTGTTTTTT. It yields the protein CASSVVGGNTGELFF.

The J gene is TRBJ2-1, the V gene TRBV18, with 10 bases lining up with TRBD2. The CDR3 consists of 16 residues. Trimming took 3 bases from V and 4 from J; bases not matched to a gene: 6. Germline CDR1 reads KGHSH; CDR2 reads LQKENI. CDR3 protein: CASSPGLATLYNEQFF. The CDR3 coding sequence is TGTGCCAGCTCACCGGGACTAGCGACCCTTTACAATGAGCAGTTCTTC. The full variable domain, in which reference TRBV18 and TRBJ2-1 provide the parts outside the CDR3, is NAGVMQNPRHLVRRRGQEARLRCSPMKGHSHVYWYRQLPEEGLKFMVYLQKENIIDESGMPKERFSAEFPKEGPSILRIQQVVRGDSAAYFCASSPGLATLYNEQFFGPGTRLTVL.

This clonotype was counted at least ten times. The junction shows a germline mismatch at one end, possibly a read error. The chain links TRBV6-4 to TRBJ2-2; the D gene is possibly TRBD2 (5 bases). The germline CDR1 and CDR2 sequences are MRHNA and SNTAGT. The CDR3 runs 13 residues. CDR3 nucleotide sequence: TGTGCCAGCGGAGACGGGAACCCCGGGGAGCTGTTTTTT. Its translation is CASGDGNPGELFF.

This clonotype was counted a few times. V is TRBV5-4 and J is TRBJ2-7; 11 nucleotides line up with TRBD2. V gave up 4 bases and J gave up 4 bases; unmatched junction bases: 10. Germline CDR1 and CDR2: SGHNT and YYREEE (reference sequence). The CDR3 totals 16 residues. The CDR3, as DNA: TGTGCCAGCAGCCCTGGGCTAGCGGGAGGCCTATACGAGCAGTACTTC. This sequence encodes CASSPGLAGGLYEQYF.

This clonotype occurred a few times. The chain carries TRBV9 and TRBJ1-4; tentative D call: TRBD1 (5 bases). The ends were cut back, 0 bases at V and 6 bases at J, with 21 bases in the middle. The germline V gene has CDR1 SGDLS and CDR2 YYNGEE. The CDR3 totals 18 residues. CDR3 nucleotide sequence: TGTGCCAGCAGCGTAGTCCCGTTGGCCGGGGGGGAGTATGAAAAACTGTTTTTT. It translates to CASSVVPLAGGEYEKLFF.

This clonotype was counted between two and nine times. The CDR3 nucleotides are TGTGCCAGCTCACGGGACAGGGTATCCAATCAGCCCCAGCATTTT. It translates to CASSRDRVSNQPQHF. The chain uses TRBV18 and TRBJ1-5; the match to TRBD1 covers 9 bases. The germline gives CDR1 KGHSH, CDR2 LQKENI. This CDR3 is 15 amino acids long. V shed 4 bases, J shed 3 bases, and the junction held 4 bases outside the gene matches. Combining the CDR3 with reference TRBV18 and TRBJ1-5 gives the whole variable domain NAGVMQNPRHLVRRRGQEARLRCSPMKGHSHVYWYRQLPEEGLKFMVYLQKENIIDESGMPKERFSAEFPKEGPSILRIQQVVRGDSAAYFCASSRDRVSNQPQHFGDGTRLSIL.

This clonotype was detected only a few times. The chain uses TRBV25-1 and TRBJ2-1; D is unresolved. Trimming cost V 5 bases and J 0 bases, with 17 bases left between them. The CDR3 sequence is 17 residues long. In germline, CDR1 is MGHDK, CDR2 SYGVNS. CDR3 region: CASSLYRLTSSYNEQFF. The CDR3 nucleotides are TGTGCCAGCAGTTTATATCGGCTCACGAGCTCCTACAATGAGCAGTTCTTC.

DNA for the CDR3: TGTGCCAGCAGTTACTCGAACGGGAGGGTAGAGACCCAGTACTTC. Translating it yields CASSYSNGRVETQYF. The chain combines TRBV6-5 with TRBJ2-5; TRBD2 matches 8 bases. CDR3 length equals 15 residues. From germline, CDR1 is MNHEY and CDR2 SVGAGI. Trimming took 0 bases from V and 4 from J; bases not matched to a gene: 4.

The chain employs TRBV19 and TRBJ2-1, with D perhaps TRBD1 or TRBD2 (6 bases each). Germline V CDR1 and CDR2: LNHDA, SQIVND (reference sequence). The length of the CDR3 is 15 residues. V was pared by 6 bases and J by 5 bases, with 17 bases between. CDR3 residues: CASSKTGRWNNEQFF. The CDR3 coding sequence is TGTGCCAGTAGCAAAACAGGGAGGTGGAACAATGAGCAGTTCTTC. Full variable domain (remainder filled in from reference TRBV19 and TRBJ2-1): DGGITQSPKYLFRKEGQNVTLSCEQNLNHDAMYWYRQDPGQGLRLIYYSQIVNDFQKGDIAEGYSVSREKKESFPLTVTSAQKNPTAFYLCASSKTGRWNNEQFFGPGTRLTVL.

The rearrangement links TRBV28 to TRBJ2-4; D unclear. The V gene's germline CDR1 is MDHEN and CDR2 SYDVKM. The CDR3 runs 17 residues. V lost 1 base and J lost 0, with 13 bases in between. This CDR3 reads CASSLYADAIAKNIQYF. The CDR3 DNA is TGTGCCAGCAGTTTATATGCGGATGCCATAGCCAAAAACATTCAGTACTTC.

Notes on this clonotype: One end of the junction varies from germline; a read error may be responsible. The J gene is TRBJ2-1, the V gene TRBV12-3 or TRBV12-4; D gene uncertain. The CDR3 sequence is 12 residues long. The DNA for the CDR3 is TGTGCCCGCAGTTTAGGGAACAATGAGCAGTTCTTC. As protein: CARSLGNNEQFF.

This clonotype was detected only a few times. The chain has TRBV5-1 and TRBJ2-7, with 11 bases lining up with TRBD2. This CDR3 comprises 16 residues. The V gene's germline CDR1 is SGHRS and CDR2 YFSETQ. J was trimmed by 6 bases and V by 3 bases; bases with no gene match: 11. The CDR3 protein is CASSWDSTSGRGEQYF. The CDR3 coding sequence is TGCGCCAGCAGCTGGGACTCAACTAGCGGGAGAGGCGAGCAGTACTTC.